The T cell receptor beta chain under discussion was sequenced for a study of PD-1 blockade in classical Hodgkin lymphoma. On the study more broadly: Every 2 weeks, patients had 3 mg/kg nivolumab intravenously. Study-level points and caveats: Initiation of nivolumab under 1 year after ASCT led to exclusion of patients. Complete responders' baseline diversity resembled that of newly diagnosed patients. By C4D1 there was a significant rise in CD4+ TCR diversity but not in CD8+ TCR diversity.

Repertoires were generated with immunoSEQ multiplex PCR, while TCRdb's copy carries only in-frame clones and drops some. This sample has 4,500 or so clones, with roughly 76% found just once. Time point: cycle 4 day 1 (C4D1), after less than 7 weeks of nivolumab. Relapse after autologous stem cell transplantation occurred in every patient, and brentuximab vedotin exposure varied. Isolated CD8+ T cells were derived from thawed PBMCs through magnetic negative selection. Details on this clone: The antigen is not known.

The sequenced sample was CD8+ T cells from blood, obtained before the fourth cycle of nivolumab. The sequence was obtained from a human donor with classical Hodgkin lymphoma.

The CDR3 DNA sequence: TGCGCCAGCAGCCAAGATCATTACGGGTCGGACGAGCAGTACTTC. Its translation is CASSQDHYGSDEQYF. V usage is TRBV4-1 and J usage is TRBJ2-5, with D unresolved. The J call is uncertain, as TRBJ2-7 better fits the DNA end. CDR3 length equals 15 residues. Germline V gene data show CDR1 as MGHRA and CDR2 as YSYEKL.